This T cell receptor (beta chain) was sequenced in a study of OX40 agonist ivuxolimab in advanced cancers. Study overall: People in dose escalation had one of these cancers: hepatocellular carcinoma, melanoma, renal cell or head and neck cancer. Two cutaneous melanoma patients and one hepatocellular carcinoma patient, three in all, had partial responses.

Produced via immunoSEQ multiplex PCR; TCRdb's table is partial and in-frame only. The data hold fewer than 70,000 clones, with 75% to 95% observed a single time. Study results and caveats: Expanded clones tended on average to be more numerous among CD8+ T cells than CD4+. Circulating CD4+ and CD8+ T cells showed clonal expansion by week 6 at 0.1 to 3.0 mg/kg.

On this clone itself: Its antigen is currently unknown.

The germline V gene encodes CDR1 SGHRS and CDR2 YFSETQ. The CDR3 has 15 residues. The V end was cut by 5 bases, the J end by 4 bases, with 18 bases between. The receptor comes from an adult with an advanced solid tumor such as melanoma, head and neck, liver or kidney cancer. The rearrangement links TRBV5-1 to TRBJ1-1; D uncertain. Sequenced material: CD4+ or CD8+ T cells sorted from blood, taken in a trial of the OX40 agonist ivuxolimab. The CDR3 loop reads CASRLGVSFGTEAFF. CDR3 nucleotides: TGCGCCAGCAGGTTAGGCGTATCCTTCGGCACTGAAGCTTTCTTT.